This T cell receptor (beta chain) was sequenced for a study of T cell responses to AZD1222 COVID-19 vaccine. Study-level background: Second-dose timings of about 4 or about 12 weeks were pooled.

On this clone: The antigen remains undetermined.

Study results and limitations: Clonal diversity may have been underestimated, and the donors were mostly white British, with more females than males. Distributed over spike, vaccine-associated CD4 TCRs predominated at 160-218 and 743-854. Repertoire samples came only from after the peak T cell response.

Some clones are missing from TCRdb's copy, which holds only in-frame ones; the method was immunoSEQ multiplex PCR. The sample has 150,000 to 200,000 clones, 85% to 95% seen once. The ends were cut back, 3 bases at V and 4 bases at J, with 7 bases in the middle. The CDR3 length is 13 residues. Germline CDR1 and CDR2: SGHAT and FQDESV (reference sequence). The sequencing here drew on peripheral blood, taken on day 0 of AZD1222 vaccination. The chain combines TRBV11-1 with TRBJ1-5; D remains ambiguous. The receptor's source is an adult in good health. Here the CDR3 reads CASSFSSNQPQHF. The DNA for the CDR3 is TGTGCCAGCAGCTTTTCATCGAATCAGCCCCAGCATTTT.